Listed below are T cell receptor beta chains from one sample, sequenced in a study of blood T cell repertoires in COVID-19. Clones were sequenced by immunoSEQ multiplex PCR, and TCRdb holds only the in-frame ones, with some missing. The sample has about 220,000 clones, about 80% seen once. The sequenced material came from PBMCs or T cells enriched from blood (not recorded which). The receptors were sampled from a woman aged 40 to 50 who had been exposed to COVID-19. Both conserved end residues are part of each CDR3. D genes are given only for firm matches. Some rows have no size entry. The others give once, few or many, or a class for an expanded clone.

CDR3: CASSEHRGLSTDTQYF
DNA: TGTGCCAGCAGTGAACATAGAGGGCTAAGCACAGATACGCAGTATTTT
length: 16
size: .
J: TRBJ2-3
V: TRBV6-1
D: .

CDR3: CASRRGISSGANVLTF
DNA: TGTGCCAGCCGGAGAGGAATTAGCTCTGGGGCCAACGTCCTGACTTTC
length: 16
size: once
J: TRBJ2-6
V: TRBV13
D: .

CDR3: CASSSSGLINSPLHF
DNA: TGTGCCAGCAGTTCGTCGGGACTGATCAATTCACCCCTCCACTTT
length: 15
size: few
J: TRBJ1-6
V: TRBV9
D: .

CDR3: CASSPRTGGSPLHF
DNA: TGTGCCAGCAGCCCAAGAACAGGGGGTTCACCCCTCCACTTT
length: 14
size: .
J: TRBJ1-6
V: TRBV7-9
D: TRBD1

CDR3: CASSLVGAKANEKLFF
DNA: TGTGCCAGCAGCTTAGTAGGGGCTAAGGCTAATGAAAAACTGTTTTTT
length: 16
size: few
J: TRBJ1-4
V: TRBV7-2
D: .

CDR3: CASHRERPPFNYGYTF
DNA: TGTGCCAGCCATCGAGAGAGGCCTCCTTTTAACTATGGCTACACCTTC
length: 16
size: .
J: TRBJ1-2
V: TRBV21-1
D: .

CDR3: CAWSVYDIPSF
DNA: TGTGCCTGGAGTGTATACGACATCCCCTCCTTC
length: 11
size: .
J: TRBJ1-2
V: TRBV30
D: .

CDR3: CASSQGGSLEQGRGQFF
DNA: TGTGCCAGCAGCCAAGGTGGATCTCTGGAACAGGGCCGGGGGCAGTTCTTC
length: 17
size: .
J: TRBJ2-1
V: TRBV4-2
D: .

CDR3: CASSIVAGGTDTQYF
DNA: TGTGCCAGTAGTATAGTGGCGGGAGGCACAGATACGCAGTATTTT
length: 15
size: .
J: TRBJ2-3
V: TRBV19
D: TRBD2

CDR3: CASSPGFSSQGLGGYTF
DNA: TGTGCCAGCAGCCCAGGGTTCAGCTCCCAGGGTCTTGGCGGCTACACCTTC
length: 17
size: .
J: TRBJ1-2
V: TRBV5-6
D: .

CDR3: CASSQDTGAVYGYTF
DNA: TGCGCCAGCAGCCAAGATACAGGGGCGGTCTATGGCTACACCTTC
length: 15
size: once
J: TRBJ1-2
V: TRBV4-3
D: TRBD1

CDR3: CASSLGSRQGRYGYTF
DNA: TGTGCCAGCAGCCTTGGATCCCGACAGGGGAGGTATGGCTACACCTTC
length: 16
size: .
J: TRBJ1-2
V: TRBV7-3
D: TRBD1

CDR3: CAISGTGAIDEQFF
DNA: TGTGCCATCAGCGGGACAGGGGCAATCGATGAGCAGTTCTTC
length: 14
size: .
J: TRBJ2-1
V: TRBV10-3
D: TRBD1

CDR3: CASSSLTSGGPRSYNEQFF
DNA: TGTGCCAGCAGTTCCCTGACTAGCGGGGGCCCTCGCTCCTACAATGAGCAGTTCTTC
length: 19
size: .
J: TRBJ2-1
V: TRBV28
D: TRBD2

CDR3: CASSFRTGGTVNTEAFF
DNA: TGCGCCAGCAGCTTTCGGACGGGGGGCACAGTAAACACTGAAGCTTTCTTT
length: 17
size: .
J: TRBJ1-1
V: TRBV5-1
D: .

CDR3: CASSQVSGDPGEQYF
DNA: TGTGCCAGCAGCCAAGTTAGCGGGGACCCGGGGGAGCAGTACTTC
length: 15
size: few
J: TRBJ2-7
V: TRBV3-1/TRBV3-2
D: TRBD2

CDR3: CASRRTSGAIGYF
DNA: TGTGCCAGCAGGCGTACCTCTGGGGCTATAGGATACTTC
length: 13
size: .
J: TRBJ2-5
V: TRBV3-1/TRBV3-2
D: .

CDR3: CASSYRPRGLDTEAFF
DNA: TGTGCCAGCAGTTACCGCCCCCGGGGTTTGGACACTGAAGCTTTCTTT
length: 16
size: .
J: TRBJ1-1
V: TRBV6-5
D: .

CDR3: CASSPGTSGLTDTQYF
DNA: TGCGCCAGCAGCCCGGGGACTAGCGGGCTAACAGATACGCAGTATTTT
length: 16
size: .
J: TRBJ2-3
V: TRBV5-1
D: TRBD2

CDR3: CASSLTTEAFF
DNA: TGTGCCAGCAGTCTTACAACTGAAGCTTTCTTT
length: 11
size: .
J: TRBJ1-1
V: TRBV12-3/TRBV12-4
D: .

CDR3: CASSPGENQPQHF
DNA: TGTGCCAGCTCACCTGGGGAGAATCAGCCCCAGCATTTT
length: 13
size: .
J: TRBJ1-5
V: TRBV18
D: .

CDR3: CASAPRSGTGDTEAFF
DNA: TGCGCCAGCGCCCCCCGCTCCGGGACAGGGGACACTGAAGCTTTCTTT
length: 16
size: .
J: TRBJ1-1
V: TRBV5-1
D: TRBD1